The 31 T cell receptor beta chains listed next were all sequenced from one sample in a study of T cells in Graves' hyperthyroidism and ophthalmopathy. Amplification targeted TCR beta CDR3 regions from RNA transcripts. In the first-round RT-PCR of the TCR CDR3, the HTBI primer set was used. TCRdb itself ran the multiplex PCR reads through MiXCR, one entry per CDR3 protein. The table has over 350,000 distinct CDR3 sequences, 14% to 15% seen once; the top ten hold approximately 13%. The sequenced material came from blood. These receptors all stem from a man aged 18 to 35 with Graves' ophthalmopathy.

The CDR3 nucleotides read TGCAGTGCTAGCCCGGGACAGCGTACTGAAGCTTTCTTT. Its protein is CSASPGQRTEAFF. This sequence joins TRBV20-1 and TRBJ1-1, with 7 bases that match TRBD1. In germline, CDR1 is DFQATT, CDR2 SNEGSKA (reference sequence). J gave up 5 bases and V 3 bases, and 6 bases lay outside the gene matches. The CDR3 runs 13 residues.

A word on this clonotype: A much bigger clone sits one base away, suggesting this may be a read error. The rearrangement links TRBV6-1 to TRBJ1-2, with D perhaps TRBD1 (6 bases). This CDR3 region has 15 residues. V was cut by 1 base and J by 4 bases, with 13 bases left in between. The V gene's germline CDR1 is MNHNS and CDR2 SASEGT. Written as DNA, the CDR3 is TGTGCCAGCAGTGAAGTTGAGGGGGAACCCTATGGCTACACCTTC. The encoded protein is CASSEVEGEPYGYTF.

The chain combines TRBV4-1 with TRBJ1-2; 7 bases agree with TRBD1. V shed 0 bases, J shed 13 bases, and the junction held 11 bases outside the gene matches. CDR1 and CDR2 from the germline V gene are MGHRA and YSYEKL. The CDR3 runs 14 residues. CDR3 region: CASSQDPGGNPTTF. CDR3 nucleotide sequence: TGCGCCAGCAGCCAAGACCCAGGGGGTAATCCGACCACCTTC.

This clonotype was detected many times. The chain joins TRBV5-1 to TRBJ2-4; a weak D match, TRBD2 (6 bases). Germline CDR1 and CDR2: SGHRS and YFSETQ. The V end was cut by 1 base, the J end by 1 base, with 9 bases between. The CDR3 is 15 residues long. The CDR3 DNA reads TGCGCCAGCAGCTTGTGGGGGGAGGCCAAAAACATTCAGTACTTC. Its protein product is CASSLWGEAKNIQYF.

This clonotype has a handful of counts. This chain uses TRBV19 with TRBJ2-5; D call uncertain. The germline V gene has CDR1 LNHDA and CDR2 SQIVND (reference sequence). CDR3 length: 15 residues. V dropped 1 base and J dropped 1 base, with 10 bases sitting between them. The CDR3 reads CASSIGGEIQETQYF. Written as DNA, the CDR3 is TGTGCCAGTAGTATAGGAGGCGAAATCCAAGAGACCCAGTACTTC.

This clonotype was recorded many times. This chain connects TRBV3-1 to TRBJ1-2; D is uncertain. The V end was cut by 0 bases, the J end by 5 bases, with 7 bases between. There are 13 residues in the CDR3. Germline CDR1 reads LGHDT; CDR2 reads YNNKEL (reference sequence). The chain's CDR3 is CASSQEGKYGYTF. The CDR3 DNA sequence: TGTGCCAGCAGCCAAGAGGGGAAATATGGCTACACCTTC.

The table lists this clonotype with many counts. The chain links TRBV6-1 to TRBJ1-6; 7 nucleotides match TRBD1. CDR1 is MNHNS, CDR2 SASEGT, per germline. There are 16 residues in the CDR3. V shed 6 bases and J 6 bases; nucleotides not matched to a gene: 11. The CDR3 sequence is CASRDSGGRPNSPLHF. Written as DNA, the CDR3 is TGTGCCAGCAGGGATTCAGGGGGAAGGCCTAATTCACCCCTCCACTTT.

This clonotype has at least ten counts. The rearrangement joins TRBV7-9 to TRBJ2-5; D tentatively fits TRBD1 or TRBD2 (5 bases each). The V end lost 2 bases, the J end lost 7 bases, and 17 bases lay between the germline ends. The CDR3 has 15 amino acids. CDR1 SEHNR and CDR2 FQNEAQ come from the germline V gene (reference sequence). Here the CDR3 reads CASSLQEGPRRTQYF. The DNA for the CDR3 is TGTGCCAGCAGCTTACAAGAGGGGCCCAGGAGGACCCAGTACTTC.

This chain links TRBV4-1 with TRBJ1-5; no firm D call. CDR1 is MGHRA and CDR2 is YSYEKL in the germline V gene. Trimming removed 1 base at V and 4 bases at J, with 8 bases between. The CDR3 is made up of 14 amino acids. CDR3 in DNA: TGCGCCAGCAGCCAAGGGATGGGTAATCAGCCCCAGCATTTT. Translating gives CASSQGMGNQPQHF.

The chain employs TRBV11-2 and TRBJ2-3; 10 bases map to TRBD2. The CDR3 is 17 amino acids. Unmatched junction bases numbered 5, after V lost 0 bases and J lost 2 bases. Per germline, CDR1 SGHAT and CDR2 FQNNGV. The CDR3 sequence: CASSLDVAGGYTDTQYF. DNA of the CDR3: TGTGCCAGCAGCTTAGATGTAGCGGGAGGATACACAGATACGCAGTATTTT.

The sample holds a few counts of this clonotype. The chain employs TRBV4-1 and TRBJ1-4; D is perhaps TRBD1 (5 bases). The V and J ends lost 5 bases and 0 bases respectively, with 10 bases between them. Germline V gives CDR1 MGHRA, CDR2 YSYEKL. CDR3 size: 15 residues. This CDR3 is CASSYRQTTNEKLFF. In nucleotides, the CDR3 is TGCGCCAGCAGCTACCGACAGACAACTAATGAAAAACTGTTTTTT.

This clonotype was detected many times. CDR3 residues: CAWTWTGINYGYTF. DNA for the CDR3: TGTGCCTGGACCTGGACAGGGATTAACTATGGCTACACCTTC. The chain uses TRBV30 and TRBJ1-2, with 8 bases matching TRBD1. The CDR3 is made up of 14 amino acids. Germline V gives CDR1 GTSNPN, CDR2 SVGIG (reference sequence). Germline trimming cut 4 bases from V and 1 base from J; bases unmatched to any gene: 5. The whole variable domain, remainder taken from reference TRBV30 and TRBJ1-2, is SQTIHQWPATLVQPVGSPLSLECTVEGTSNPNLYWYRQAAGRGLQLLFYSVGIGQISSEVPQNLSASRPQDRQFILSSKKLLLSDSGFYLCAWTWTGINYGYTFGSGTRLTVV.

In this sample, this clonotype turned up many times. The chain combines TRBV27 with TRBJ2-1, with a weak D call TRBD2 (5 bases). The CDR3 is made up of 12 amino acids. V was cut by 6 bases and J by 5 bases, with 8 bases left in between. Germline V lookup: CDR1 MNHEY, CDR2 SMNVEV (reference sequence). CDR3 loop: CASSGEHNEQFF. The CDR3 DNA sequence: TGTGCCAGCAGCGGGGAGCACAATGAGCAGTTCTTC.

On this clonotype: This clone may be a read error of a much larger clone one base away. This sequence joins TRBV18 and TRBJ2-5, with TRBD2 as a possible D gene (6 bases). Per germline, CDR1 KGHSH and CDR2 LQKENI. The CDR3 consists of 15 residues. V was trimmed by 8 bases and J by 2 bases, leaving 18 bases between them. The CDR3 protein is CASTGLTGPQETQYF. The CDR3 region has the DNA TGTGCCAGCACTGGACTAACGGGGCCTCAAGAGACCCAGTACTTC.

This clonotype was seen ten or more times. The J gene is TRBJ2-5, the V gene TRBV5-1, with D maybe TRBD1 (6 bases). Germline V gene data show CDR1 as SGHRS and CDR2 as YFSETQ. Trimming removed 1 base from V and 3 bases from J, with 13 bases in between. The CDR3 sequence is 15 residues long. This CDR3 reads CASSLQGDTKETQYF. In DNA, the CDR3 is TGCGCCAGCAGCTTGCAAGGGGACACTAAAGAGACCCAGTACTTC.

The chain employs TRBV5-1 and TRBJ1-4; perhaps TRBD1 as D (5 bases). The CDR3 contains 16 residues. With 4 bases removed from V and 4 bases from J, the gap between germline ends came to 17 bases. Germline V gene sequence: CDR1 SGHRS, CDR2 YFSETQ. CDR3 DNA: TGCGCCAGCAGCACAACCCCGGGGGTACATAATGAAAAACTGTTTTTT. The encoded protein is CASSTTPGVHNEKLFF.

For this clonotype: A read error may explain this, as a much larger clone is one base away. The gene calls are TRBV30 and TRBJ2-7, with unresolved D. This CDR3 region has 13 residues. CDR1 is GTSNPN and CDR2 is SVGIG in the germline V gene (reference sequence). In nucleotides, the CDR3 is TGTGCCTGGAGTACGGGCAACTCCTACAAGCAGTACTTC. Its protein is CAWSTGNSYKQYF.

The V call is TRBV19, the J call TRBJ1-4; D not certain. V dropped 3 bases and J dropped 11 bases, with 10 bases sitting between them. The CDR3 runs to 12 residues. Germline lookup yields CDR1 LNHDA and CDR2 SQIVND (reference sequence). The CDR3 region has the DNA TGTGCCAGTAGTATTAAAGGATCGAAACTGTTTTTT. Residues: CASSIKGSKLFF.

The V call is TRBV20-1, the J call TRBJ2-1; the D is unclear. Trimming took off 6 bases at V and 5 bases at J, with 17 bases between the two ends. Looked up from germline, CDR1 is DFQATT and CDR2 is SNEGSKA (reference sequence). The CDR3 is 14 residues long. The DNA of the CDR3 is TGCAGTGCCCCTCCCGGTCGTGTTGACAATGAGCAGTTCTTC. Its translation is CSAPPGRVDNEQFF.

This clonotype was picked up a small number of times. V gene TRBV19 combines with J gene TRBJ2-1; TRBD2 aligns across 10 bases. Trimming at V came to 2 bases and at J to 5 bases, leaving 3 bases not matched to a gene. This CDR3 region has 15 residues. Germline lookup yields CDR1 LNHDA and CDR2 SQIVND (reference sequence). CDR3 residues: CASSISGGVNNEQFF. DNA of the CDR3: TGTGCCAGTAGTATAAGCGGGGGGGTTAACAATGAGCAGTTCTTC.

This clonotype has more than one count but fewer than ten. The V call is TRBV5-4, the J call TRBJ2-1, with D possibly being TRBD2 (5 bases). There are 11 residues in the CDR3. Looked up from germline, CDR1 is SGHNT and CDR2 is YYREEE (reference sequence). V gave up 4 bases and J gave up 8 bases, with 7 bases separating them. The CDR3 reads CASSKADEQFF. Here the CDR3 DNA reads TGTGCCAGCAGCAAAGCGGATGAGCAGTTCTTC.

V is TRBV7-9 and J is TRBJ1-2, with 7 bases matching TRBD1. This CDR3 has 18 residues. V lost 1 base, J lost 3 bases, and 14 bases stayed unmatched. Germline-derived CDR1 and CDR2 are SEHNR and FQNEAQ (reference sequence). This chain's CDR3 is CASSLVQGGPGTDYGYTF. Here the CDR3 DNA reads TGTGCCAGCAGCTTAGTCCAGGGGGGCCCCGGGACAGACTATGGCTACACCTTC.

This chain uses TRBV6-1 with TRBJ1-1; weak D call: TRBD1 (6 bases). Trimming shortened V by 7 bases and J by 1 base, and 13 bases separated the two germline ends. Germline loops: CDR1 MNHNS, CDR2 SASEGT. CDR3 length: 14 amino acids. The CDR3 nucleotides read TGTGCCAGCACCCAACGCAGGGGGAACACTGAAGCTTTCTTT. It yields the protein CASTQRRGNTEAFF.

This clonotype was recorded at least ten times. This rearrangement joins TRBV7-6 to TRBJ2-3; 9 bases align to TRBD1. Trimming took 2 bases from V and 6 from J; bases not matched to a gene: 9. The CDR3 covers 16 residues. Per germline, CDR1 SGHVS and CDR2 FNYEAQ. CDR3 protein: CASSLQTGGAGDTQYF. CDR3 sequence (DNA): TGTGCCAGCAGCTTACAAACAGGGGGCGCGGGGGATACGCAGTATTTT.

The rearrangement joins TRBV4-1 to TRBJ2-2, with 11 bases aligning to TRBD2. The V gene end was trimmed by 0 bases and the J gene end by 0 bases; junction bases not matched to a gene: 9. The CDR3 contains 20 residues. CDR1 MGHRA and CDR2 YSYEKL come from the germline V gene. Here the CDR3 DNA reads TGCGCCAGCAGCCAAGATCTAGAGACTAGCGGGGCACCGAACACCGGGGAGCTGTTTTTT. It codes for CASSQDLETSGAPNTGELFF.

This clonotype was counted many times. The chain's CDR3 is CASSPGTGFGTDTQYF. Here the CDR3 DNA reads TGTGCCAGCAGTCCAGGGACAGGGTTCGGCACAGATACGCAGTATTTT. The chain has TRBV6-1 and TRBJ2-3, with 9 positions matching TRBD1. Germline assignment: CDR1 MNHNS and CDR2 SASEGT. The CDR3 has 16 residues. Germline trimming cut 5 bases from V and 1 base from J; bases unmatched to any gene: 7.

This chain links TRBV4-1 with TRBJ1-1; 7 bases line up with TRBD1. The CDR3 is 15 amino acids. CDR1 is MGHRA, CDR2 YSYEKL, per germline. After removal of 3 bases from V and 2 bases from J, the junction contained 6 bases not matched to a gene. The CDR3, as DNA: TGCGCCAGCAGCCAGCCAGGGGGGGAAAACACTGAAGCTTTCTTT. Its protein product is CASSQPGGENTEAFF.

In its sample, this clonotype was seen a few times. The chain recombines TRBV27 with TRBJ2-1; D possibly corresponds to TRBD2 (6 bases). Germline CDR1 and CDR2: MNHEY and SMNVEV (reference sequence). CDR3 length: 16 amino acids. Trimming cost V 4 bases and J 9 bases, with 22 bases left between them. CDR3 coding DNA: TGTGCCAGCAGTTCCCTAGGAGGACTACCCTCGACTGAGCAGTTCTTC. This gives the protein CASSSLGGLPSTEQFF.

This clonotype was seen repeatedly, ten times or more. V usage is TRBV30 and J usage is TRBJ1-5; 10 bases are a match to TRBD1. The CDR3 extends over 14 amino acids. Trimming removed 4 bases from V and 7 bases from J; junction bases left unmatched: 7. Germline V gene lookup returns CDR1 GTSNPN and CDR2 SVGIG (reference sequence). In DNA, the CDR3 is TGTGCCTGGACTGGGACAGGGGATGGACAGCCCCAGCATTTT. Translated, it gives CAWTGTGDGQPQHF.

This clonotype was counted many times. The CDR3, as DNA: TGTGCCAGCAGCCAATCTCTCGGTAATTCACCCCTCCACTTT. It is translated as CASSQSLGNSPLHF. This sequence joins TRBV16 and TRBJ1-6; D uncertain. The CDR3 runs to 14 residues. Trimming left V 0 bases short and J 6 bases short, with 6 bases between. CDR1 and CDR2 (germline): KGHSY, FQNENV.

This clonotype was seen at least ten times. This chain links TRBV6-5 with TRBJ1-4; 8 nucleotides match TRBD1. CDR1 MNHEY and CDR2 SVGAGI come from the germline V gene. Trimming at V came to 0 bases and at J to 7 bases, leaving 1 base not matched to a gene. The CDR3 spans 14 residues. The CDR3 protein is CASSYSGQVEKLFF. The DNA of the CDR3 is TGTGCCAGCAGTTACTCGGGACAGGTTGAAAAACTGTTTTTT.